Listed here are 25 T cell receptor beta chains from one sample, sequenced in a study of blood T cell repertoires in COVID-19. TCRdb's table, derived via immunoSEQ multiplex PCR, lists solely in-frame clones and lacks some. The sample lists 9,000 or so clones, under 90% occurring once. Sample: peripheral blood. All receptors derive from a man aged 65 to 79 with active COVID-19.

The chain uses TRBV7-3 and TRBJ2-5; maybe TRBD2 (5 bases). Looked up from germline, CDR1 is SGHTA and CDR2 is FQGTGA. The CDR3 has 14 residues. Trimming shortened V by 3 bases and J by 0 bases, and 8 bases separated the two germline ends. This chain's CDR3 is CASSLYGNQETQYF. In nucleotides, the CDR3 is TGTGCCAGCAGCTTGTACGGGAACCAAGAGACCCAGTACTTC. Full variable domain (outside the CDR3, taken from reference TRBV7-3 and TRBJ2-5): GAGVSQTPSNKVTEKGKYVELRCDPISGHTALYWYRQSLGQGPEFLIYFQGTGAADDSGLPNDRFFAVRPEGSVSTLKIQRTERGDSAVYLCASSLYGNQETQYFGPGTRLLVL.

In nucleotides, the CDR3 is TGTGCCAGTAGTCCTCAGGGTCGGGATCAGCCCCAGCATTTT. Amino acid sequence: CASSPQGRDQPQHF. The rearrangement joins TRBV19 to TRBJ1-5, with D possibly TRBD1 on 5 matching bases. The V end was cut by 5 bases, the J end by 5 bases, with 13 bases between. Germline assignment: CDR1 LNHDA and CDR2 SQIVND (reference sequence). This CDR3 is built from 14 residues.

The CDR3 is CASSWGEASGRNEQFF. The DNA of the CDR3 is TGCGCCAGCAGCTGGGGTGAGGCTAGCGGGAGAAATGAGCAGTTCTTC. The rearrangement uses TRBV5-1 and TRBJ2-1; TRBD2 agrees at 10 bases. This CDR3 comprises 16 residues. The germline V gene has CDR1 SGHRS and CDR2 YFSETQ. The V and J ends lost 3 bases and 7 bases, in that order; junction bases with no gene match: 10.

The CDR3, as DNA: TGCGCCAGCAGCTTGGGCGCAGGGGGGAACCAGCCCCAGCATTTT. This translates into CASSLGAGGNQPQHF. The rearrangement links TRBV5-1 to TRBJ1-5; 7 bases match TRBD1. Per germline, CDR1 SGHRS and CDR2 YFSETQ. Trimming at V came to 0 bases and at J to 7 bases, leaving 7 bases not matched to a gene. The CDR3 spans 15 residues.

This clone showed up just a few times. The rearrangement links TRBV5-4 to TRBJ1-6; D remains ambiguous. CDR3 length equals 12 residues. Germline-derived CDR1 and CDR2 are SGHNT and YYREEE (reference sequence). V gave up 4 bases and J gave up 4 bases, with 3 bases separating them. The CDR3 DNA is TGTGCCAGCAGCGCGTATAATTCACCCCTCCACTTT. Encoded protein: CASSAYNSPLHF.

This sequence joins TRBV5-6 and TRBJ2-7; D remains ambiguous. The germline V and J ends were trimmed by 1 base and 4 bases, with 6 bases remaining between them. The CDR3 sequence is 12 residues long. Germline CDR1 SGHDT, CDR2 YYEEEE. The CDR3 sequence is CASSLSGYEQYF. The CDR3 coding sequence is TGTGCCAGCAGCTTGTCCGGGTACGAGCAGTACTTC.

The CDR3 here is CASRRTSGGYNEQFF. In DNA, the CDR3 is TGTGCCAGCAGGCGGACTAGCGGGGGCTACAATGAGCAGTTCTTC. The rearrangement uses TRBV3-1 (or the pseudogene TRBV3-2) and TRBJ2-1, with 13 nucleotides matching TRBD2. V lost 6 bases, J lost 3 bases, and 2 bases stayed unmatched. CDR3 length: 15 amino acids. From germline, CDR1 is LGHDT and CDR2 YNNKEL (reference sequence).

This clone showed up just once. The chain combines TRBV30 with TRBJ2-3, with D maybe TRBD2 (6 bases). Germline V lookup: CDR1 GTSNPN, CDR2 SVGIG (reference sequence). The V gene lost 5 bases and the J gene lost 2 bases, with 17 bases spanning the gap. The CDR3 totals 15 residues. The CDR3 DNA follows: TGTGCCTGGGTTTTTACTAGCTCCCCCACAGATACGCAGTATTTT. Protein: CAWVFTSSPTDTQYF.

In this sample, this clone turned up a few times. This chain connects TRBV7-6 to TRBJ2-7; 7 bases agree with TRBD2. The CDR3 length is 16 residues. V gave up 2 bases and J gave up 6 bases; unmatched junction bases: 13. Germline V gene data show CDR1 as SGHVS and CDR2 as FNYEAQ. For the CDR3, the DNA is TGTGCCAGCAGCTTATTTGAGGTTGGGAGCGGGGCCGAGCAGTACTTC. Translated, it gives CASSLFEVGSGAEQYF.

This clone turned up a few times. The chain carries TRBV9 and TRBJ2-1, with D uncertain. CDR3 length: 16 amino acids. Germline values: CDR1 SGDLS, CDR2 YYNGEE. Trimming cost V 0 bases and J 8 bases, with 18 bases left between them. CDR3 sequence reads: CASSVEITRVRDEQFF. The CDR3 DNA reads as TGTGCCAGCAGCGTAGAGATCACAAGAGTCCGGGATGAGCAGTTCTTC.

This CDR3 reads CASSVGGLAGVFDEQFF. The DNA for the CDR3 is TGTGCCAGCAGCGTAGGGGGACTAGCGGGAGTTTTCGATGAGCAGTTCTTC. The chain employs TRBV9 and TRBJ2-1; the match to TRBD2 covers 14 bases. V was pared by 0 bases and J by 8 bases, with 7 bases of the junction left unmatched. Germline V gene lookup returns CDR1 SGDLS and CDR2 YYNGEE. This CDR3 is built from 17 residues. The full variable domain, with the rest looked up from reference TRBV9 and TRBJ2-1, is DSGVTQTPKHLITATGQRVTLRCSPRSGDLSVYWYQQSLDQGLQFLIQYYNGEERAKGNILERFSAQQFPDLHSELNLSSLELGDSALYFCASSVGGLAGVFDEQFFGPGTRLTVL.

This rearrangement joins TRBV28 to TRBJ1-2; perhaps TRBD1 as D (5 bases). From germline, CDR1 is MDHEN and CDR2 SYDVKM. Trimming cost V 7 bases and J 8 bases, with 17 bases left between them. The CDR3 totals 13 residues. This CDR3 reads CASTQGESRGYTF. Written as DNA, the CDR3 is TGTGCCAGCACCCAAGGGGAATCTCGGGGCTACACCTTC.

The V gene is TRBV27, the J gene TRBJ2-7, with D possibly matching TRBD2 (5 bases). The germline V and J ends were trimmed by 1 base and 5 bases, with 12 bases remaining between them. The germline V gene has CDR1 MNHEY and CDR2 SMNVEV (reference sequence). The CDR3 spans 14 residues. DNA for the CDR3: TGTGCCAGCAGTTTATTTAGGACTTCCCACGAGCAGTACTTC. Protein sequence: CASSLFRTSHEQYF.

A few counts support this clone. The V gene is TRBV11-2, the J gene TRBJ2-3, with 8 bases identical to TRBD2. Germline-derived CDR1 and CDR2 are SGHAT and FQNNGV. This CDR3 has 18 amino acids. After removal of 5 bases from V and 0 bases from J, the junction contained 13 bases not matched to a gene. Here the CDR3 reads CASSVRLAPITSTDTQYF. The CDR3 DNA sequence: TGTGCCAGCAGCGTAAGACTAGCGCCAATAACTAGCACAGATACGCAGTATTTT.

The chain has TRBV19 and TRBJ2-1; 8 bases align to TRBD2. Germline CDR1 is LNHDA and CDR2 is SQIVND (reference sequence). With V trimmed by 2 bases and J by 3 bases, 3 bases remained unmatched. There are 15 residues in the CDR3. The CDR3 coding sequence is TGTGCCAGTAGTATAAAACTAGCGGACTACAATGAGCAGTTCTTC. Amino acids: CASSIKLADYNEQFF.

The rearrangement links TRBV7-9 to TRBJ2-7; 7 nucleotides match TRBD2. The CDR3 spans 15 residues. Germline V lookup: CDR1 SEHNR, CDR2 FQNEAQ (reference sequence). V was clipped by 1 base and J by 0 bases; unmatched bases: 3. Here the CDR3 reads CASSLDGGGSYEQYF. In DNA, the CDR3 is TGTGCCAGCAGCTTAGATGGGGGGGGCTCCTACGAGCAGTACTTC.

This clone was counted a single time. This chain connects TRBV5-1 to TRBJ2-1; D may be TRBD2 (5 bases). From germline, CDR1 is SGHRS and CDR2 YFSETQ. V shed 0 bases and J shed 6 bases, with 16 bases lying between them. The CDR3 is 16 residues long. CDR3 in DNA: TGCGCCAGCAGCTTGGGTTCGGGGATCGGCTCCAATGAGCAGTTCTTC. It translates to CASSLGSGIGSNEQFF.

The V call is TRBV30, the J call TRBJ1-5, with D perhaps matching TRBD1 (6 bases). CDR3 length equals 17 residues. Trimming took off 1 base at V and 0 bases at J, with 16 bases between the two ends. Germline CDR1 reads GTSNPN; CDR2 reads SVGIG (reference sequence). The CDR3 spells CAWSAYRTAYSNQPQHF. The CDR3 region has the DNA TGTGCCTGGAGTGCATACCGGACAGCATATAGCAATCAGCCCCAGCATTTT.

There are a few counts of this clone. The CDR3 DNA is TGTGCCAGCAGTTTGGGAGGGGGCAATCAGCCCCAGCATTTT. The encoded protein is CASSLGGGNQPQHF. The chain employs TRBV6-2 or TRBV6-3 and TRBJ1-5; D possibly corresponds to TRBD1 (5 bases). The germline V gene has CDR1 MNHEY and CDR2 SVGEGT. V was cut by 4 bases and J by 2 bases, with 9 bases left in between. The length of the CDR3 is 14 residues.

This clone was seen a handful of times. The CDR3 spells CASSATSGTRHEQYF. CDR3 nucleotide sequence: TGCGCCAGCAGCGCAACTAGCGGGACTAGACACGAGCAGTACTTC. The rearrangement links TRBV5-1 to TRBJ2-7, with 10 positions matching TRBD2. The length of the CDR3 is 15 residues. The V segment lost 4 bases and the J segment 5 bases; nucleotides outside the gene matches: 9. Germline V CDR1 and CDR2: SGHRS, YFSETQ.

As to this clone: The junction and the germline gene differ at one end; a read error may be behind it. The chain has TRBV5-1 and TRBJ2-7, with D tentatively TRBD2 (6 bases). CDR1 and CDR2 (germline): SGHRS, YFSETQ. CDR3 size: 12 residues. The CDR3 DNA sequence: TGCGCCAGCAGCCCGGGGGTCGGTACCGAGGACTTC. The encoded protein is CASSPGVGTEDF.

This chain links TRBV4-2 with TRBJ2-3, with D unresolved. V lost 1 base and J lost 0, with 8 bases in between. Germline CDR1 reads LGHNA; CDR2 reads YNFKEQ. This CDR3 spans 15 amino acids. The CDR3 protein is CASSQVLGSTDTQYF. Here the CDR3 DNA reads TGTGCCAGCAGCCAAGTCCTCGGGAGCACAGATACGCAGTATTTT.

V gene TRBV4-3 combines with J gene TRBJ2-2; maybe TRBD2 (6 bases). The V gene's germline CDR1 is LGHNA and CDR2 YSLEER. The V gene lost 1 base and the J gene lost 6 bases, with 9 bases spanning the gap. The CDR3 has 14 amino acids. DNA of the CDR3: TGCGCCAGCAGCCAAGTTGCGGGGTCCGGGGAGCTGTTTTTT. Its protein product is CASSQVAGSGELFF.

The genes are TRBV7-2 and TRBJ2-3, with a tentative D call TRBD2 (6 bases). From germline, CDR1 is SGHTA and CDR2 FQGNSA. V gave up 5 bases and J gave up 2 bases, with 11 bases separating them. The CDR3 consists of 14 residues. The CDR3 loop is CASSLSGPTDTQYF. The CDR3, as DNA: TGTGCCAGCAGCCTTAGCGGTCCCACAGATACGCAGTATTTT.

V usage is TRBV6-5 and J usage is TRBJ2-2; 9 bases align to TRBD2. V gave up 2 bases and J gave up 6 bases; unmatched junction bases: 4. This CDR3 has 15 amino acids. CDR1 MNHEY and CDR2 SVGAGI come from the germline V gene. The DNA for the CDR3 is TGTGCCAGCAGTTACGGTAGCGGGAGCCCCGGGGAGCTGTTTTTT. It specifies CASSYGSGSPGELFF.